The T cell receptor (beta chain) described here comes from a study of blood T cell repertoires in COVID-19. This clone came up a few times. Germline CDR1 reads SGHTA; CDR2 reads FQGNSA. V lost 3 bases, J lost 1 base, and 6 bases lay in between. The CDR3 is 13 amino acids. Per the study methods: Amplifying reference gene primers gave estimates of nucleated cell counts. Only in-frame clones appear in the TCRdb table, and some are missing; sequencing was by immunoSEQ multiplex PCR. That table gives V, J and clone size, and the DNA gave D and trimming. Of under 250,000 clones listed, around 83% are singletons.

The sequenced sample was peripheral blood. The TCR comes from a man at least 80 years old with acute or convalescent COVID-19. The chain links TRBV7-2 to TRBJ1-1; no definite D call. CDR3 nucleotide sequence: TGTGCCAGCAGCTTGCCACAGAACACTGAAGCTTTCTTT. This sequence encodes CASSLPQNTEAFF.